These T cell receptor beta chains were read from a single sample in a study of blood T cell repertoires in COVID-19. The table came from immunoSEQ multiplex PCR; TCRdb's copy has only in-frame clones and leaves some out. The table includes about 280,000 clones, 85% to 90% detected once. Sequenced: peripheral blood. The receptors were gathered from a human donor in a cohort sampled during active COVID-19. CDR3s include the opening cysteine and the closing phenylalanine or tryptophan. The order of the fields is V gene, J gene, CDR3 protein.

V gene: TRBV5-4; J gene: TRBJ1-2; CDR3 protein: CASSFESNYGYTF
V gene: TRBV28; J gene: TRBJ2-7; CDR3 protein: CASSYPVSYEQYF
V gene: TRBV24-1; J gene: TRBJ2-1; CDR3 protein: CATSDLRGGSYNEQFF
V gene: TRBV4-1; J gene: TRBJ2-1; CDR3 protein: CASSQDRGSDEQFF
V gene: TRBV11-2; J gene: TRBJ2-2; CDR3 protein: CASSLVQGSGELFF
V gene: TRBV30; J gene: TRBJ2-7; CDR3 protein: CAWRTSGSYEQYF
V gene: TRBV5-5; J gene: TRBJ2-3; CDR3 protein: CASSLEGVSDTQYF
V gene: TRBV29-1; J gene: TRBJ2-7; CDR3 protein: CSAKGRGGLSEQYF
V gene: TRBV7-9; J gene: TRBJ2-2; CDR3 protein: CASSLATGRGAGELFF
V gene: TRBV27; J gene: TRBJ2-5; CDR3 protein: CASSSQIKPGQQETQYF
V gene: TRBV19; J gene: TRBJ2-4; CDR3 protein: CASLGLDRGRNIQYF
V gene: TRBV6-5; J gene: TRBJ2-6; CDR3 protein: CASSLTGSGANVLTF
V gene: TRBV7-2; J gene: TRBJ2-7; CDR3 protein: CASSLGQAFYEQYF
V gene: TRBV6-4; J gene: TRBJ2-5; CDR3 protein: CASSPTSGQETQYF
V gene: TRBV18; J gene: TRBJ1-2; CDR3 protein: CATSPQTGEAGYTF
V gene: TRBV7-9; J gene: TRBJ2-7; CDR3 protein: CASSLPPQGAPGELYF
V gene: TRBV4-1; J gene: TRBJ2-7; CDR3 protein: CASSLGTSGAYEQYF
V gene: TRBV19; J gene: TRBJ2-6; CDR3 protein: CASSLTSGRGSGANVLTF
V gene: TRBV6-4; J gene: TRBJ2-3; CDR3 protein: CASSRTGDSNTQYF
V gene: TRBV5-5; J gene: TRBJ2-1; CDR3 protein: CASSSAMALSDNEQFF
V gene: TRBV7-2; J gene: TRBJ2-3; CDR3 protein: CASSLRLSTDTQYF
V gene: TRBV6-5; J gene: TRBJ1-4; CDR3 protein: CASTGGAGGEKLFF
V gene: TRBV9; J gene: TRBJ2-1; CDR3 protein: CASSPRGPAYNEQFF
V gene: TRBV5-4; J gene: TRBJ1-1; CDR3 protein: CASSLARENEAFF
V gene: TRBV5-1; J gene: TRBJ1-1; CDR3 protein: CASSLVPGNTEAFF
V gene: TRBV20-1; J gene: TRBJ2-1; CDR3 protein: CSASLAGAGYNEQFF
V gene: TRBV3-1/TRBV3-2; J gene: TRBJ1-4; CDR3 protein: CASSQAGSANEKLFF
V gene: TRBV14; J gene: TRBJ2-2; CDR3 protein: CASSQGGGLAAKNTGELFF
V gene: TRBV5-1; J gene: TRBJ2-3; CDR3 protein: CASSSQPLDTDTQYF
V gene: TRBV30; J gene: TRBJ2-5; CDR3 protein: CAWSVGGGGKTQYF
V gene: TRBV27; J gene: TRBJ1-6; CDR3 protein: CASSSGRIDSPLHF
V gene: TRBV6-4; J gene: TRBJ1-1; CDR3 protein: CASSDSMEGPFQPNTEAFF
V gene: TRBV19; J gene: TRBJ2-1; CDR3 protein: CASSIPQGYNEQFF
V gene: TRBV1; J gene: TRBJ1-1; CDR3 protein: CTSSGYRQESTEAFF
V gene: TRBV4-2; J gene: TRBJ2-5; CDR3 protein: CASSPRWGGETQYF
V gene: TRBV24-1; J gene: TRBJ2-1; CDR3 protein: CATSDLEAEQFF
V gene: TRBV19; J gene: TRBJ2-2; CDR3 protein: CASSVPPGTGELFF
V gene: TRBV14; J gene: TRBJ2-3; CDR3 protein: CASSHSGRMTDTQYF
V gene: TRBV11-2; J gene: TRBJ2-5; CDR3 protein: CASSLEAQTQYF
V gene: TRBV6-6; J gene: TRBJ1-6; CDR3 protein: CASRPDRGNSPLHF
V gene: TRBV18; J gene: TRBJ1-6; CDR3 protein: CASSQDRVNSPLHF
V gene: TRBV7-2; J gene: TRBJ2-7; CDR3 protein: CASSSYGASGREYEQYF